The following is a TCR beta chain sequence with its context. The data originate from a study of blood T cell repertoires in COVID-19. Looking at the study overall: COVID-19 samples collected from the United States, Italy and Spain covered acute and convalescent phases.

Trimming left V 1 base short and J 0 bases short, with 9 bases between. The CDR3 has 15 amino acids. Germline loops: CDR1 KGHSH, CDR2 LQKENI. Sequenced by immunoSEQ multiplex PCR; TCRdb stores in-frame clones only, minus some. The sample lists around 230,000 clones, 70% to 90% occurring once. The participants were between about 18 and 90 years old and came from 24 US areas. In assigning cohorts, the study relied on participant-reported clinical history. The chain carries TRBV18 and TRBJ1-2; D may be TRBD1 (5 bases). This clonotype was obtained from a woman aged 40 to 50 with acute COVID-19. Sequenced sample: PBMCs or T cells enriched from blood (not recorded which). DNA for the CDR3: TGTGCCAGCTCACCACTGGACACCACTAACTATGGCTACACCTTC. This gives the protein CASSPLDTTNYGYTF. The full variable domain, completed using reference TRBV18 and TRBJ1-2, is NAGVMQNPRHLVRRRGQEARLRCSPMKGHSHVYWYRQLPEEGLKFMVYLQKENIIDESGMPKERFSAEFPKEGPSILRIQQVVRGDSAAYFCASSPLDTTNYGYTFGSGTRLTVV.